This entry concerns a single T cell receptor (beta chain). The sample originates from a study of shared clonotypes between healthy human individuals. Looked up from germline, CDR1 is KGHSH and CDR2 is LQKENI. The CDR3 sequence is 15 residues long. The V end was cut by 3 bases, the J end by 1 base, with 9 bases between. Sequenced by immunoSEQ multiplex PCR; TCRdb stores in-frame clones only, minus some. The profile covers roughly 1,000,000 clones, with around 82% appearing a single time and 0.55% to 0.7% taken by the ten largest. The sequenced sample consisted of memory CD4+ T cells from PBMCs. Subset meaning: CD45RA-negative fraction. This chain joins TRBV18 and TRBJ2-2; the D is unclear. The TCR originated in a man between 18 and 29 years old in good health. Some clones in this sample may be carry-over from other donors' samples. The CDR3 loop is CASSPPGGNTGELFF. Written as DNA, the CDR3 is TGTGCCAGCTCACCCCCCGGTGGGAACACCGGGGAGCTGTTTTTT.